These 2 T cell receptor beta chains were all obtained from the same sample, sequenced in a study of cytomegalovirus exposure and HLA in healthy donors. This PCR relied on a set of 60 Vbeta primers and 13 Jbeta primers. Produced via immunoSEQ multiplex PCR; TCRdb's table is partial and in-frame only. The data contain approximately 160,000 clones, 80% of them singletons. The sample was PBMCs. The receptors were gathered from a woman between 50 and 59 years old in good health and CMV-seropositive.

Concerning this clone: Distinct nucleotide sequences in the sample also encode this CDR3. This chain joins TRBV6-6 and TRBJ2-7; D possibly corresponds to TRBD1 (6 bases). V lost 6 bases and J lost 4, with 19 bases in between. CDR1 and CDR2 from the germline V gene are MNHNY and SVGAGI (reference sequence). The CDR3 consists of 15 residues. CDR3 amino acids: CASSTGTRGRYEQYF. The CDR3 DNA follows: TGTGCCAGCAGCACCGGGACCAGGGGTCGGTACGAGCAGTACTTC.

This chain connects TRBV18 to TRBJ2-3; D is perhaps TRBD1 (5 bases). The CDR3 is 15 amino acids. Germline loops: CDR1 KGHSH, CDR2 LQKENI. V was shortened by 3 bases and J by 4 bases, with 14 bases between the two germline ends. In DNA, the CDR3 is TGTGCCAGCTCACCGTATGCCGAAGGGGCAGATACGCAGTATTTT. Its protein product is CASSPYAEGADTQYF.